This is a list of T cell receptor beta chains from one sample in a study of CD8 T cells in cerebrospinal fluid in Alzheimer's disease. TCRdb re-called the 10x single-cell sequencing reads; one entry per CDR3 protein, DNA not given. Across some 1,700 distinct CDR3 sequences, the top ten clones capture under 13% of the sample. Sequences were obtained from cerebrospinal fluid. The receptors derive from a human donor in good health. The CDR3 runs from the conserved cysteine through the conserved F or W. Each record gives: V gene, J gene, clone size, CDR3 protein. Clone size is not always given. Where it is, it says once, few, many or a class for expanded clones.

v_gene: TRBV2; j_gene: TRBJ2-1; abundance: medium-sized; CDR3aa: CASSGESYNEQFF
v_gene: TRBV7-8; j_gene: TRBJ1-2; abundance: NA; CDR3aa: CASSLGDRGGYTF
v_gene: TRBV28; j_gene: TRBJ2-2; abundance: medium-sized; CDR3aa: CASSSAGTGGELFF
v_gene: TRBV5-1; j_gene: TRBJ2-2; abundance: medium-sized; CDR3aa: CASSFDRGTGELFF
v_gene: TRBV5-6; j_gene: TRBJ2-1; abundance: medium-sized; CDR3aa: CASSLELGSAYNEQFF
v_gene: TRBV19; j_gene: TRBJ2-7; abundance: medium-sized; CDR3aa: CASSIGQWGAYEQYF
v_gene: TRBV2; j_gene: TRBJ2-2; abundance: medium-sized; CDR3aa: CASALTDTGELFF
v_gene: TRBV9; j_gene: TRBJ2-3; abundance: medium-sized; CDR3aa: CASSSAWEMVDTQYF
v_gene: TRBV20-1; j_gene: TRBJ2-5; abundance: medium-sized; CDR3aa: CSRRSGGAEETQYF
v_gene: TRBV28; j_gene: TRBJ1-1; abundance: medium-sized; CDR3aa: CASSVNTEAFF
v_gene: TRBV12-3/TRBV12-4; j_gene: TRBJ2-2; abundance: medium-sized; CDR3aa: CASGGDGTTNTGELFF
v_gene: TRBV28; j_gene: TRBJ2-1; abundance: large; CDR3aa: CASSFVSSGFDEQFF
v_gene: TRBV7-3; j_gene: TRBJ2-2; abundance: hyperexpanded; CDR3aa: CASSSGLAGVGGELFF
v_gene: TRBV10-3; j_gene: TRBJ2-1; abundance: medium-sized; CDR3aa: CAISEASGGSYNEQFF
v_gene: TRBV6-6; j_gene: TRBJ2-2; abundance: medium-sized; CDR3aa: CASYRRGGELFF
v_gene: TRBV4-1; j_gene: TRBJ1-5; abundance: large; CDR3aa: CASSQDQKTPHHF
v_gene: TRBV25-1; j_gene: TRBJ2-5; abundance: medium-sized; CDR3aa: CASSVGRGVTETQYF
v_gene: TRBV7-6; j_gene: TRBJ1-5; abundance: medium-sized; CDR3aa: CASSLAAGNQPQHF
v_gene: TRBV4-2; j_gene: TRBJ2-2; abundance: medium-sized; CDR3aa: CASSQDQSAGPSWYTGELFF
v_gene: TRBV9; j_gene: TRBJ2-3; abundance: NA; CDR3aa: CASSGTSGGFFTDTQYF
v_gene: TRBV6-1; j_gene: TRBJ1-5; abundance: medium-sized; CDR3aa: CASSASGQGSQPQHF
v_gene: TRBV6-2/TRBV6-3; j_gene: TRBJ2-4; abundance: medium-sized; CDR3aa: CASTDGGGSGKNIQYF
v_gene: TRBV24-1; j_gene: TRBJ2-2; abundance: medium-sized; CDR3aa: CATRTGAGGELFF
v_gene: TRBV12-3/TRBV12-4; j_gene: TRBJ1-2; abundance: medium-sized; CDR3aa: CASSFTGRSNYGYTF
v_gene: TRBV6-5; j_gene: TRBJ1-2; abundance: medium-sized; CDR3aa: CASSRRTGTGNYGYTF
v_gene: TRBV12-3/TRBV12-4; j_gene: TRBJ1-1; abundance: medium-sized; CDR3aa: CASSRREGTEAFF
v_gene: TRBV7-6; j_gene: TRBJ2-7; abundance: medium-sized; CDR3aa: CASSLHSLASEQYF
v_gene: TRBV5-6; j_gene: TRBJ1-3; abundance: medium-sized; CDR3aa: CASSLALGRTHSGNTIYF
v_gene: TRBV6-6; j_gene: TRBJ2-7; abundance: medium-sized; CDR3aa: CASSLDDRDTYEQYF
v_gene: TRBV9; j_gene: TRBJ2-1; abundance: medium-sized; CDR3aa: CASTAAAGGRYNEQFF
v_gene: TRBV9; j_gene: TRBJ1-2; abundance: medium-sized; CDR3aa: CASSVDENYGYTF
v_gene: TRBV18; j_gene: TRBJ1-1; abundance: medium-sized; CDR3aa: CASSPTGLNTEAFF
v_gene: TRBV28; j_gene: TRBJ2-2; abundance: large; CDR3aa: CASSFDRGPTGELFF
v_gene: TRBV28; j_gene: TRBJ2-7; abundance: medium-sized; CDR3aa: CASSDPPGQGMGSSYEQYF
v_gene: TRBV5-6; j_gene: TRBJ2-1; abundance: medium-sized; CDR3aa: CASSAGTSQYNEQFF
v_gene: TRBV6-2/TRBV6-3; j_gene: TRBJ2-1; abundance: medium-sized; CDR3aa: CASTQSGTINEQFF
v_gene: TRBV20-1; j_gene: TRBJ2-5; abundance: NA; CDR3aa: CSARQAGETQYF
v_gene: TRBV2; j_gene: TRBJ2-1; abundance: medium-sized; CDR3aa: CASRHYNDEQFF
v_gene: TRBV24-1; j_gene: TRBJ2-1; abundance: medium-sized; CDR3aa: CATSDLRTSGRANEQFF
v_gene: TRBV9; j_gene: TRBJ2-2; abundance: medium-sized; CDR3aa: CASSVQGLAGELFF
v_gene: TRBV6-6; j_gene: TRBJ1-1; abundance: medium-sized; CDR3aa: CASSSPDRGNTEAFF
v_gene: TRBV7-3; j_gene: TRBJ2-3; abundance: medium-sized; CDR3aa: CASSLMGGPDTQYF
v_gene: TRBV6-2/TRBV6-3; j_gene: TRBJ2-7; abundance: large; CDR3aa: CASSYGGGLSYEQYF
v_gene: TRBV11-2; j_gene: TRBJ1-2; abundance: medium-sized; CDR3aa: CASTDSNYGYTF
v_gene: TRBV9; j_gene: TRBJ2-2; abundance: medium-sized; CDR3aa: CASSASASPGELFF
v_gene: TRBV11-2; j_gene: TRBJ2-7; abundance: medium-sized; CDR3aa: CASSPRGLTGEQYF
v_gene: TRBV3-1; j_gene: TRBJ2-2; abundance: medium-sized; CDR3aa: CASTVGVGPYTGELFF
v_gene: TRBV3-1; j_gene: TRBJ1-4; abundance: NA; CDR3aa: CASSQDRQGAGEKLFF
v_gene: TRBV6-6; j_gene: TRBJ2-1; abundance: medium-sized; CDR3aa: CASSYSTPLAAYNEQFF